One and the same sample provided the 22 T cell receptor beta chains below, sequenced in a study of human T cells and chemical hapten exposure. Time point given: patch test 1, 2 weeks after DPC sensitization. The treatment was: therapeutic diphenylcyclopropenone sensitization with weekly scalp DPC. TCRdb itself ran the RACE reads through MiXCR, one entry per CDR3 protein. The sample holds about 82,000 distinct CDR3 sequences; roughly 10% are singletons and the top ten take approximately 4%. The sample was whole blood, taken in connection with sensitization to the hapten diphenylcyclopropenone (DPC). The origin of the receptors is a woman aged 45-59 years with alopecia areata. Some clones in this sample may be carry-over from other donors' samples.

This chain links TRBV5-1 with TRBJ2-5; D is uncertain. V was trimmed by 0 bases and J by 3 bases, leaving 9 bases between them. The CDR3 runs to 14 residues. Germline V gene lookup returns CDR1 SGHRS and CDR2 YFSETQ. CDR3 nucleotides: TGCGCCAGCAGCTTGGTATCCGGTGAAGAGACCCAGTACTTC. This codes for CASSLVSGEETQYF. Using reference TRBV5-1 and TRBJ2-5 for the parts outside the CDR3, the full variable domain is KAGVTQTPRYLIKTRGQQVTLSCSPISGHRSVSWYQQTPGQGLQFLFEYFSETQRNKGNFPGRFSGRQFSNSRSEMNVSTLELGDSALYLCASSLVSGEETQYFGPGTRLLVL.

The chain employs TRBV5-1 and TRBJ2-7; 8 bases agree with TRBD1. Germline V gives CDR1 SGHRS, CDR2 YFSETQ. The CDR3 contains 14 residues. The V and J ends lost 4 bases and 3 bases, in that order; junction bases with no gene match: 6. The CDR3 is CASSPGTGNYEQYF. The CDR3 nucleotides are TGCGCCAGCAGCCCCGGGACAGGAAACTACGAGCAGTACTTC. Full variable domain (rest looked up from reference TRBV5-1 and TRBJ2-7): KAGVTQTPRYLIKTRGQQVTLSCSPISGHRSVSWYQQTPGQGLQFLFEYFSETQRNKGNFPGRFSGRQFSNSRSEMNVSTLELGDSALYLCASSPGTGNYEQYFGPGTRLTVT.

This clonotype has a count of ten or more. V and J are TRBV7-9 and TRBJ2-1; 8 bases are shared with TRBD2. This CDR3 region has 15 residues. J gave up 7 bases and V 7 bases, and 12 bases lay outside the gene matches. CDR1 and CDR2 from the germline V gene are SEHNR and FQNEAQ (reference sequence). The CDR3 loop reads CASTPGIAGSNEQFF. The CDR3, as DNA: TGTGCCAGCACCCCCGGGATAGCGGGATCTAATGAGCAGTTCTTC.

This clonotype was picked up many times. The chain has TRBV12-3 or TRBV12-4 and TRBJ2-6, with 7 bases matching TRBD1. This CDR3 spans 16 amino acids. The V segment lost 6 bases and the J segment 0 bases; nucleotides outside the gene matches: 5. For the CDR3, the DNA is TGTGCCAGCAGGAATAACAGGGGCTCTGGGGCCAACGTCCTGACTTTC. It translates to CASRNNRGSGANVLTF.

This clonotype showed up just a few times. This chain joins TRBV29-1 and TRBJ2-3; no firm D call. V was trimmed by 4 bases and J by 2 bases, leaving 7 bases between them. Germline V gene sequence: CDR1 SQVTM, CDR2 ANQGSEA. CDR3 length: 12 residues. CDR3 DNA: TGCAGCGTTGGGCTAAACACAGATACGCAGTATTTT. Protein sequence: CSVGLNTDTQYF.

This clonotype was observed a handful of times. The chain couples TRBV2 to TRBJ1-5, with 12 nucleotides matching TRBD1. Germline values: CDR1 SNHLY, CDR2 FYNNEI. The V segment lost 8 bases and the J segment 0 bases; nucleotides outside the gene matches: 8. The CDR3 runs 17 residues. CDR3 bases: TGTGCCAGCGGAGGGACAGGGGGCCCTTATAGCAATCAGCCCCAGCATTTT. It codes for CASGGTGGPYSNQPQHF.

This clonotype was recorded a few times. The chain couples TRBV27 to TRBJ2-7; the D is unclear. CDR3 size: 13 residues. Germline V gene data show CDR1 as MNHEY and CDR2 as SMNVEV (reference sequence). The ends were cut back, 6 bases at V and 2 bases at J, with 11 bases in the middle. Here the CDR3 reads CASSSRPPYEQYF. DNA for the CDR3: TGTGCCAGCAGCTCCCGCCCCCCCTACGAGCAGTACTTC.

In nucleotides, the CDR3 is TGTGCCAGCAGTCGCCTAGCGGCCCACACAGATACGCAGTATTTT. This sequence encodes CASSRLAAHTDTQYF. V usage is TRBV6-5 and J usage is TRBJ2-3, with 7 nucleotides matching TRBD2. Germline lookup yields CDR1 MNHEY and CDR2 SVGAGI. Unmatched junction bases numbered 7, after V lost 5 bases and J lost 2 bases. This CDR3 spans 15 amino acids.

The chain carries TRBV20-1 and TRBJ2-7; 8 nucleotides agree with TRBD2. Germline CDR1 and CDR2: DFQATT and SNEGSKA (reference sequence). The CDR3 consists of 14 residues. V was pared by 4 bases and J by 6 bases, with 11 bases of the junction left unmatched. The chain's CDR3 is CSAIPPSGRLEQYF. The CDR3 DNA follows: TGCAGTGCTATCCCCCCCAGCGGGAGACTCGAGCAGTACTTC.

This clonotype appeared many times. This rearrangement joins TRBV12-3 or TRBV12-4 to TRBJ2-4; TRBD1 matches at 8 bases. There are 15 residues in the CDR3. Trimming cost V 2 bases and J 7 bases; bases outside gene matches: 7. In nucleotides, the CDR3 is TGTGCCAGCAGTTTACAGGGGGCGCAGGTTAACATTCAGTACTTC. Protein: CASSLQGAQVNIQYF.

V gene TRBV30 combines with J gene TRBJ1-5; no clear D gene. The CDR3 has 14 residues. The germline V and J ends were trimmed by 1 base and 1 base, with 8 bases remaining between them. From germline, CDR1 is GTSNPN and CDR2 SVGIG (reference sequence). CDR3 amino acids: CAWSGMGSNQPQHF. The DNA for the CDR3 is TGTGCCTGGAGTGGGATGGGAAGCAATCAGCCCCAGCATTTT.

Written as DNA, the CDR3 is TGCAGTGCTAGGCTGACAGTGAAAGCTTTCTTT. It translates to CSARLTVKAFF. The V gene is TRBV20-1, the J gene TRBJ1-1; the D gene is possibly TRBD1 (5 bases). The CDR3 runs 11 residues. Germline V gene data show CDR1 as DFQATT and CDR2 as SNEGSKA (reference sequence). V lost 3 bases and J lost 9, with 11 bases in between.

The chain carries TRBV6-5 and TRBJ2-6; D gene uncertain. The CDR3 is made up of 19 amino acids. With 2 bases removed from V and 0 bases from J, the gap between germline ends came to 17 bases. Germline V CDR1 and CDR2: MNHEY, SVGAGI. The CDR3 sequence: CASSYLRTWGSSGANVLTF. CDR3 in DNA: TGTGCCAGCAGTTACCTCCGGACCTGGGGAAGCTCTGGGGCCAACGTCCTGACTTTC.

The V gene is TRBV5-1, the J gene TRBJ2-3; D possibly matches TRBD1 or TRBD2 (5 bases each). The CDR3 contains 14 residues. Germline V gene lookup returns CDR1 SGHRS and CDR2 YFSETQ. V was clipped by 4 bases and J by 4 bases, with 13 bases between them. As DNA, the CDR3 is TGCGCCAGCAGCCCCGAGAGGGGCTCAGATACGCAGTATTTT. Translating it yields CASSPERGSDTQYF.

The V gene is TRBV6-2 or TRBV6-3, the J gene TRBJ2-5, with D maybe TRBD2 (6 bases). Germline V gene data show CDR1 as MNHEY and CDR2 as SVGEGT. The V and J ends lost 5 bases and 5 bases respectively, with 15 bases between them. The CDR3 loop spans 14 amino acids. As DNA, the CDR3 is TGTGCCAGCAGTAAACTAGCAATTGGGGAGACCCAGTACTTC. Its translation: CASSKLAIGETQYF.

V gene TRBV6-2 or TRBV6-3 combines with J gene TRBJ2-1; TRBD1 matches 7 bases. V lost 6 bases, J lost 6 bases, and 17 bases stayed unmatched. The CDR3 consists of 17 residues. CDR1 and CDR2 from the germline V gene are MNHEY and SVGEGT. Here the CDR3 DNA reads TGTGCCAGCAGAAGGGGACAGATTGATTTTAGCGCCAATGAGCAGTTCTTC. It is translated as CASRRGQIDFSANEQFF.

The table lists this clonotype with a few counts. The rearrangement joins TRBV27 to TRBJ2-5; unclear D gene. With 2 bases removed from V and 0 bases from J, the gap between germline ends came to 7 bases. The CDR3 has 14 amino acids. From germline, CDR1 is MNHEY and CDR2 SMNVEV (reference sequence). CDR3 DNA: TGTGCCAGCAGTTTAATGCACAACCAAGAGACCCAGTACTTC. Encoded protein: CASSLMHNQETQYF.

The CDR3 region has the DNA TGTGCCAGCAGTTTATCCGGGGGGCAGGGAAACATTCAGTACTTC. Its translation is CASSLSGGQGNIQYF. The rearrangement uses TRBV28 and TRBJ2-4; TRBD2 is a possible D gene (7 bases). Germline CDR1 and CDR2: MDHEN and SYDVKM. V dropped 1 base and J dropped 6 bases, with 13 bases sitting between them. CDR3 length equals 15 residues.

This clonotype was seen a few times. The chain employs TRBV20-1 and TRBJ1-2; the D is unclear. The germline V gene has CDR1 DFQATT and CDR2 SNEGSKA (reference sequence). The CDR3 runs to 13 residues. V was pared by 4 bases and J by 0 bases, with 9 bases between. CDR3 region: CSAKTPPNYGYTF. CDR3 nucleotide sequence: TGCAGTGCTAAGACCCCACCTAACTATGGCTACACCTTC.

The CDR3 sequence: CASSPDRLAGVDTQYF. The DNA for the CDR3 is TGTGCCAGCAGCCCTGACCGACTAGCGGGGGTGGATACGCAGTATTTT. The V and J genes are TRBV9 and TRBJ2-3, with 12 bases fitting TRBD2. The CDR3 spans 16 residues. Trimming cost V 4 bases and J 6 bases; bases outside gene matches: 9. CDR1 SGDLS and CDR2 YYNGEE come from the germline V gene.

This clonotype was seen many times. This rearrangement joins TRBV21-1 to TRBJ1-5; the table gives TRBD1 as D, unverified against the DNA. TRBV21-1 is annotated as a pseudogene. The CDR3 has 16 residues. CDR3 region: CASSRRGTEFNQPQHF. In DNA, the CDR3 is TGTGCCAGCAGCCGCCGAGGGACAGAGTTCAATCAGCCCCAGCATTTT.

In this sample, this clonotype turned up a few times. The CDR3 loop is CASSLRRDRANIQYF. The DNA of the CDR3 is TGTGCCAGCAGCTTGAGAAGGGACAGAGCAAACATTCAGTACTTC. V gene TRBV5-5 combines with J gene TRBJ2-4; the match to TRBD1 covers 7 bases. Germline CDR1 is SGHKS and CDR2 is YYEKEE (reference sequence). Germline trimming cut 1 base from V and 6 bases from J; bases unmatched to any gene: 7. CDR3 length: 15 residues.